The entry that follows covers one T cell receptor beta chain sequence. This clonotype occurred many times. It has no known antigen specificity. No base quality values were provided; no much bigger clone lies one nucleotide off. Moderately to severely active disease, a Clinical Activity Score of at least 3, a NOSPECS grade of at least 4, and a duration under 3 months were present in ophthalmopathy patients. Exclusion was applied to patients with uncontrolled infections, other autoimmune diseases, pregnancy or lactation. Diagnoses relied on clinical symptoms, serum thyroxine and TRAb, thyroid ultrasound and orbital computed tomography. Ficoll-Paque density gradient centrifugation was used to isolate PBMCs from around 10 ml of fresh peripheral blood. Total RNA was extracted using Trizol reagent, and RNA quality was assessed on an Agilent 2100 Bioanalyzer. CDR1 and CDR2, per the germline V gene, are MDHEN and SYDVKM. The CDR3 contains 15 residues, cysteine and phenylalanine counted. CDR3 DNA is the only sequence kept; it has 45 bases, read in frame from the first base. Unmatched junction bases come to 12, with V trimmed by 6 bases and J by 4 bases.

This specimen comes from a study of T cells in Graves' hyperthyroidism and ophthalmopathy (dated by TCRdb to the late 2010s). Broadly, across the study: Peripheral blood was sampled at the time of initial diagnosis, prior to any treatment. TCR V-J signatures able to tell the groups apart were searched for in a discovery cohort of 95 or so patients, of whom around 42 had Graves' ophthalmopathy and 55 to 65 had stable Graves' hyperthyroidism. Whether ophthalmopathy could be predicted prospectively was tested in an independent validation cohort made up of under 20 hyperthyroidism patients plus 17 patients who later progressed to ophthalmopathy. The 75 to 100 discovery patients were divided at random into training and test sets in a 7:3 ratio. The study also compared thyroid tissue and blood T-cell repertoires from several Graves' hyperthyroidism patients. After sampling, hyperthyroidism patients received methimazole starting at 30 mg daily, and ophthalmopathy patients received high-dose intravenous methylprednisolone. According to the paper, TCR Vbeta CDR3 sequencing was carried out on approximately 140 peripheral blood samples, which came from over 40 ophthalmopathy, 75 or so hyperthyroidism and roughly 17 progressor patients.

The TCR beta CDR3 regions were amplified from RNA transcripts. The TCR CDR3 was subjected to a first round of RT-PCR using the HTBI primer set and the Qiagen OneStep RT-PCR kit. A second multiplex PCR round built the libraries, followed by size selection and purification. Paired-end sequencing of the libraries was performed with 100 bp reads on an Illumina HiSeq2000. In the authors' own workflow: SOAPnuke was used to process the raw data, removing reads that contained adapters or uncalled bases, had a mean Phred below 15, or lacked an exact match to the constant primer or identifier. High-quality paired reads were merged using COPE v1.2.5, and each unique nucleotide sequence was defined as a clonotype. MiTCR v1.1 was used to align clonotypes to the IMGT TRBV, TRBD and TRBJ reference segments. Only V-J combinations with frequency above 0.0001, covering about 99% of repertoires, were analysed. The TCS score was defined as the ratio of F50 (clonal expansion) to E x V (chaos), calculated using BLOSUM62-based TCRdist between CDR3 peptides within each V-J. Welch's t-statistics and random forest reduced several hundred V-J features to 13, which were used in a naive Bayes classifier (R e1071). TCRdb trimmed the raw reads at Q25, called clones with MiXCR and kept productive beta chains. Under each unique CDR3 protein, matching rows form one entry showing the most common genes and DNA. TCRdb's processing, not the authors' own work, is the source of the V and J calls. The sample includes more than 450,000 distinct CDR3 sequences, with nearly 20% observed a single time. 47% of the sample is held by the ten biggest clonotypes.

The investigation overall reported the following: Most expanded thyroid clonotypes (frequency above 0.001) were also detected in blood, a finding suggesting that blood repertoires may reflect thyroid immune responses. A model built on a 13 V-J signature distinguished ophthalmopathy from stable hyperthyroidism, reaching roughly 88% sensitivity and around 81% specificity in cross-validation and 80%/75% in testing. In validation, progression to ophthalmopathy was predicted by the model with 55% to 71% sensitivity and 72% to 85% specificity, a median of approximately 6.5 months before onset. Sample size was not statistically predetermined, and investigators were not blinded to group allocation.

The clonotype comes from a man aged 40-55 years with Graves' ophthalmopathy. Input material: blood. The sequence links TRBV28 to TRBJ2-7, with 7 central nucleotides matching TRBD1. The CDR3 region: CASRGQTGIQYEQYF. The DNA sequence is TGTGCCAGCAGGGGTCAGACAGGGATCCAGTACGAGCAGTACTTC.